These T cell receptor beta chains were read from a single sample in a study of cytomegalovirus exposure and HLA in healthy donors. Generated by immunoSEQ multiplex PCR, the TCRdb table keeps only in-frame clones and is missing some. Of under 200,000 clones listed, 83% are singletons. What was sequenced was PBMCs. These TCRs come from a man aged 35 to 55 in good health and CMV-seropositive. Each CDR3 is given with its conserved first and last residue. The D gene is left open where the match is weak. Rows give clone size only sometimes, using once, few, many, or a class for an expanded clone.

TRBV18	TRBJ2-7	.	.	CASSSDRTYEQYF	TGTGCCAGCTCATCGGACAGAACCTACGAGCAGTACTTC
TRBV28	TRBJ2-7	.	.	CASSWAAYEQYF	TGTGCCAGCAGCTGGGCCGCATACGAGCAGTACTTC
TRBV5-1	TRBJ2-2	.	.	CASTGVNTGELFF	TGCGCCAGCACGGGGGTGAACACCGGGGAGCTGTTTTTT
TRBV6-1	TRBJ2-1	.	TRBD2	CASSETSGRSDNEQFF	TGTGCCAGCAGTGAGACTAGCGGGAGGTCGGACAATGAGCAGTTCTTC
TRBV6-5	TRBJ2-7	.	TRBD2	CASSSRGGSTEQYF	TGTGCCAGCAGTTCCCGGGGCGGGAGTACCGAGCAGTACTTC
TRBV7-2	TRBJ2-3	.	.	CASTQDLPPDTQYF	TGTGCCAGCACCCAGGACTTGCCCCCAGATACGCAGTATTTT
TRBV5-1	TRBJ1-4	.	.	CASSLAGTSGEKLFF	TGCGCCAGCAGCTTGGCCGGGACATCAGGCGAAAAACTGTTTTTT
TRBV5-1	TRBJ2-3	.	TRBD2	CASRSGTSAGTQYF	TGCGCCAGCAGGTCGGGGACTAGCGCTGGTACGCAGTATTTT
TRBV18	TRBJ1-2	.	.	CASSPLGQGDYGYTF	TGTGCCAGCTCACCACTAGGGCAGGGTGACTATGGCTACACCTTC
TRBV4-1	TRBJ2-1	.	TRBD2	CASSPGGGEQFF	TGCGCCAGCAGCCCAGGCGGGGGGGAGCAGTTCTTC
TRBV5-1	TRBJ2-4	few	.	CASSPRGLDIQYF	TGCGCCAGCAGCCCCAGGGGCTTAGACATTCAGTACTTC
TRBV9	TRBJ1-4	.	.	CASSVGGQKNEKLFF	TGTGCCAGCAGCGTAGGTGGGCAGAAGAATGAAAAACTGTTTTTT
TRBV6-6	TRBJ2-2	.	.	CASSNGGTGELFF	TGTGCCAGCAGTAATGGAGGCACCGGGGAGCTGTTTTTT
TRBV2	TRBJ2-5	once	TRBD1	CASGEQGVKTSPQYF	TGTGCCAGCGGTGAACAGGGGGTCAAAACTTCCCCCCAGTACTTC
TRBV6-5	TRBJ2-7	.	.	CASSSSRRDEQYF	TGTGCCAGCAGTTCCTCTCGGCGGGACGAGCAGTACTTC
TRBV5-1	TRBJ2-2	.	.	CASSFSSVTGELFF	TGCGCCAGCAGCTTTTCTAGCGTCACCGGGGAGCTGTTTTTT
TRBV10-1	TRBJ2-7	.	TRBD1	CASSEWTGSEQYF	TGCGCCAGCAGTGAGTGGACAGGGTCCGAGCAGTACTTC
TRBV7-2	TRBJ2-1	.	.	CASSFSGAPYNEQFF	TGTGCCAGCAGCTTCAGCGGAGCCCCCTACAATGAGCAGTTCTTC
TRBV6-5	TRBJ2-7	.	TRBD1	CASSSFDRGDTYEQYF	TGTGCCAGCAGTTCCTTCGACAGGGGAGACACCTACGAGCAGTACTTC
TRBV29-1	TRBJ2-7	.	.	CSVGAYEQYF	TGCAGCGTTGGGGCTTACGAGCAGTACTTC
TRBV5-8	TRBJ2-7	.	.	CASNLTVSYEQYF	TGTGCCAGCAACCTGACAGTCTCCTACGAGCAGTACTTC
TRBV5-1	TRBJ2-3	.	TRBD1	CASSLATTGLDTQYF	TGCGCCAGCAGCTTGGCCACGACAGGGCTAGATACGCAGTATTTT
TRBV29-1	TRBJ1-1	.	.	CSGGGGGATEAFF	TGCAGCGGGGGCGGGGGGGGTGCGACTGAAGCTTTCTTT
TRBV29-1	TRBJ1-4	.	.	CSVEGGGFNEKLFF	TGCAGCGTTGAGGGAGGGGGGTTTAATGAAAAACTGTTTTTT
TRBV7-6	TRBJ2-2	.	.	CASTGATRTGELFF	TGTGCCAGCACCGGAGCTACTAGGACCGGGGAGCTGTTTTTT
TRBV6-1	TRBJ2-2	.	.	CASTLDKPNTGELFF	TGTGCCAGCACTCTGGACAAACCGAACACCGGGGAGCTGTTTTTT
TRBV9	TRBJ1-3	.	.	CASSPSGSPWDTIYF	TGTGCCAGCAGCCCGTCCGGGTCCCCATGGGACACCATATATTTT
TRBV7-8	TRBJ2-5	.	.	CASSLGHGQETQYF	TGTGCCAGCAGCTTAGGGCACGGGCAAGAGACCCAGTACTTC
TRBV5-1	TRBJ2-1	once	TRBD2	CASSPGLAANNEQFF	TGCGCCAGCAGCCCCGGACTAGCGGCGAACAATGAGCAGTTCTTC
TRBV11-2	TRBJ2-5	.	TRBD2	CASSLGRLAGGPGETQYF	TGTGCCAGCAGCTTAGGGCGCCTAGCGGGAGGGCCGGGGGAGACCCAGTACTTC
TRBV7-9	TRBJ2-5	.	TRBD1	CASSSWTGWETQYF	TGTGCCAGCAGCTCGTGGACAGGGTGGGAGACCCAGTACTTC
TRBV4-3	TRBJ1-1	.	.	CASSQEEGGIEGNTEAFF	TGCGCCAGCAGCCAAGAGGAGGGGGGGATAGAGGGGAACACTGAAGCTTTCTTT